The 20 T cell receptor beta chains in this list originate from one sample, sequenced in a study of CD8 T cells in Susac syndrome. The RNA input was roughly 0.45 to 1 ug, and it was reverse transcribed with random hexamers. TCRdb reanalysed the immunoSEQ multiplex PCR reads using MiXCR and keeps one entry per CDR3 protein. The data show fewer than 350,000 distinct CDR3 sequences, 92% seen once. The sequenced material came from CD4+ T cells from PBMCs. These receptors all come from a human donor with multiple sclerosis.

J is TRBJ1-1 and V is TRBV7-2; 7 positions match TRBD1. V lost 5 bases and J lost 1; bases outside the gene matches: 4. The CDR3 runs 14 residues. Germline lookup yields CDR1 SGHTA and CDR2 FQGNSA. CDR3 region: CASSPGTANTEAFF. DNA of the CDR3: TGTGCCAGCAGCCCCGGGACAGCGAACACTGAAGCTTTCTTT.

This chain uses TRBV27 with TRBJ2-1; 7 bases match TRBD1. The CDR3 covers 15 residues. Per germline, CDR1 MNHEY and CDR2 SMNVEV (reference sequence). The V segment lost 0 bases and the J segment 1 base; nucleotides outside the gene matches: 0. The CDR3, as DNA: TGTGCCAGCAGTTTATCCAGGGGGTCCTACAATGAGCAGTTCTTC. The encoded protein is CASSLSRGSYNEQFF.

This rearrangement joins TRBV19 to TRBJ2-1; 13 bases match TRBD2. The length of the CDR3 is 16 residues. Germline V gene lookup returns CDR1 LNHDA and CDR2 SQIVND (reference sequence). V dropped 7 bases and J dropped 7; count of bases not matched to a gene: 10. Here the CDR3 reads CASTPSGLAGTNEQFF. The CDR3 DNA follows: TGTGCCAGTACCCCGTCGGGACTAGCGGGGACTAATGAGCAGTTCTTC.

The rearrangement joins TRBV7-9 to TRBJ1-3; D is unresolved. This CDR3 spans 16 amino acids. Trimming stripped 1 base from V and 0 bases from J, with 10 bases between. Germline V gene lookup returns CDR1 SEHNR and CDR2 FQNEAQ (reference sequence). This chain's CDR3 is CASSLVAQPSGNTIYF. The CDR3, as DNA: TGTGCCAGCAGCTTAGTTGCACAACCCTCTGGAAACACCATATATTTT.

V and J are TRBV30 and TRBJ1-1; 9 bases align to TRBD1. Germline V gene lookup returns CDR1 GTSNPN and CDR2 SVGIG (reference sequence). The V segment lost 2 bases and the J segment 6 bases; nucleotides outside the gene matches: 16. This CDR3 contains 17 residues. CDR3 region: CAWSPFWGGQGSSEAFF. The CDR3 DNA reads as TGTGCCTGGAGTCCCTTTTGGGGGGGACAGGGAAGTTCTGAAGCTTTCTTT.

The gene calls are TRBV6-2 or TRBV6-3 and TRBJ2-7; 7 bases are a match to TRBD2. Germline V gives CDR1 MNHEY, CDR2 SVGEGT. Losses at the gene ends were 0 bases for V and 9 bases for J; bases not matched to a gene: 14. The CDR3 extends over 16 amino acids. Here the CDR3 DNA reads TGTGCCAGCAGTTACTCGACTAGCACTTTGCCCCAGAGGCAGTACTTC. As protein: CASSYSTSTLPQRQYF.

J is TRBJ2-1 and V is TRBV7-2, with TRBD1 matching 8 bases. CDR1 and CDR2 (germline): SGHTA, FQGNSA. This CDR3 has 17 amino acids. The junction had 13 bases not matched to a gene; V was cut back by 5 bases and J by 4 bases. The CDR3 region is CASSHYFGQGPYNEQFF. The CDR3 DNA follows: TGTGCCAGCAGCCACTATTTTGGACAGGGACCATACAATGAGCAGTTCTTC. Using reference TRBV7-2 and TRBJ2-1 for the parts outside the CDR3, the full variable domain is GAGVSQSPSNKVTEKGKDVELRCDPISGHTALYWYRQSLGQGLEFLIYFQGNSAPDKSGLPSDRFSAERTGGSVSTLTIQRTQQEDSAVYLCASSHYFGQGPYNEQFFGPGTRLTVL.

The chain uses TRBV4-1 and TRBJ1-1; D is possibly TRBD1 (5 bases). This CDR3 has 15 amino acids. The germline V and J ends were trimmed by 6 bases and 7 bases, with 21 bases remaining between them. Germline V CDR1 and CDR2: MGHRA, YSYEKL. The CDR3 region is CASSHRLRGRGEAFF. The DNA for the CDR3 is TGCGCCAGCAGTCACCGACTAAGGGGCCGCGGTGAAGCTTTCTTT.

CDR3 protein: CAISERNIQYF. DNA for the CDR3: TGTGCCATCAGTGAGAGGAACATTCAGTACTTC. This chain connects TRBV10-3 to TRBJ2-4; no clear D. Per the germline V gene, CDR1 is ENHRY and CDR2 is SYGVKD. The V gene lost 2 bases and the J gene lost 7 bases, with 3 bases spanning the gap. CDR3 length: 11 amino acids.

The rearrangement uses TRBV20-1 and TRBJ1-3, with TRBD1 as a possible D gene (6 bases). The V gene lost 4 bases and the J gene lost 2 bases, with 15 bases spanning the gap. This CDR3 region has 15 residues. Germline V CDR1 and CDR2: DFQATT, SNEGSKA (reference sequence). The CDR3: CSAKSPTGAGNTIYF. The CDR3 nucleotides read TGCAGTGCTAAGAGCCCGACAGGAGCTGGAAACACCATATATTTT.

This sequence joins TRBV7-2 and TRBJ2-2; TRBD2 aligns across 10 bases. V was pared by 5 bases and J by 7 bases, with 13 bases of the junction left unmatched. This CDR3 contains 17 residues. Germline V gives CDR1 SGHTA, CDR2 FQGNSA. The DNA for the CDR3 is TGTGCCAGCAGCCCTCTCAGGACTAGCGGTTGGAACGGGGAGCTGTTTTTT. Protein sequence: CASSPLRTSGWNGELFF. Combining the CDR3 with reference TRBV7-2 and TRBJ2-2 gives the whole variable domain GAGVSQSPSNKVTEKGKDVELRCDPISGHTALYWYRQSLGQGLEFLIYFQGNSAPDKSGLPSDRFSAERTGGSVSTLTIQRTQQEDSAVYLCASSPLRTSGWNGELFFGEGSRLTVL.

V and J are TRBV4-1 and TRBJ2-4; D unresolved. Germline CDR1 and CDR2: MGHRA and YSYEKL. CDR3 length: 13 residues. V lost 0 bases to trimming and J lost 8 bases, with 8 bases between them. In DNA, the CDR3 is TGCGCCAGCAGCCAAGAGATGGCGTACATTCAGTACTTC. Its translation is CASSQEMAYIQYF.

This chain connects TRBV20-1 to TRBJ2-1, with a tentative D call TRBD2 (7 bases). V lost 3 bases to trimming and J lost 4 bases, with 22 bases between them. This CDR3 region has 17 residues. CDR1 is DFQATT, CDR2 SNEGSKA, per germline (reference sequence). CDR3: CSASEVRGGASYNEQFF. The CDR3 nucleotides are TGCAGTGCTAGTGAAGTTAGAGGGGGGGCGTCGTACAATGAGCAGTTCTTC.

V and J are TRBV7-2 and TRBJ2-3; 11 positions match TRBD2. Germline V lookup: CDR1 SGHTA, CDR2 FQGNSA. The CDR3 consists of 14 residues. Trimming took 8 bases from V and 4 from J; bases not matched to a gene: 5. Here the CDR3 DNA reads TGTGCCAGCGGACAACTAGCGGGGGCAGATACGCAGTATTTT. This gives the protein CASGQLAGADTQYF.

V is TRBV4-3 and J is TRBJ1-4; D unresolved. The CDR3 loop spans 16 amino acids. Trimming removed 1 base from V and 11 bases from J, with 20 bases in between. In germline, CDR1 is LGHNA, CDR2 YSLEER. Here the CDR3 reads CASSQGRRAGLGKLFF. CDR3 nucleotide sequence: TGCGCCAGCAGCCAAGGAAGGAGAGCCGGGCTGGGGAAACTGTTTTTT.

J is TRBJ1-2 and V is TRBV19, with D tentatively TRBD1 (5 bases). CDR3 length equals 15 residues. Germline V lookup: CDR1 LNHDA, CDR2 SQIVND (reference sequence). The V end was cut by 1 base, the J end by 3 bases, with 12 bases between. Here the CDR3 reads CASSIVSRDYYGYTF. For the CDR3, the DNA is TGTGCCAGTAGTATAGTGTCCAGGGATTACTATGGCTACACCTTC. The full variable domain, rest sourced from reference TRBV19 and TRBJ1-2, is DGGITQSPKYLFRKEGQNVTLSCEQNLNHDAMYWYRQDPGQGLRLIYYSQIVNDFQKGDIAEGYSVSREKKESFPLTVTSAQKNPTAFYLCASSIVSRDYYGYTFGSGTRLTVV.

The genes are TRBV3-1 and TRBJ2-4; D is unclear. The CDR3 spans 12 residues. Germline V gene lookup returns CDR1 LGHDT and CDR2 YNNKEL (reference sequence). Trimming took 0 bases from V and 14 from J, leaving 11 bases between them. CDR3: CASSQDRVTKYF. For the CDR3, the DNA is TGTGCCAGCAGCCAAGATCGGGTTACCAAGTACTTC.

This clonotype has only a few counts. The rearrangement joins TRBV5-4 to TRBJ2-5; the match to TRBD2 covers 11 bases. The germline V gene has CDR1 SGHNT and CDR2 YYREEE (reference sequence). V dropped 5 bases and J dropped 5; count of bases not matched to a gene: 5. CDR3 length equals 14 residues. The CDR3 DNA sequence: TGTGCCAGCAGTTTAGCGGGGGGGCTGGAGACCCAGTACTTC. This sequence encodes CASSLAGGLETQYF.

A single count supports this clonotype. The CDR3 DNA reads TGTGCCAGCAGCCGGGAGAGGGGCAATGAGCAGTTCTTC. It codes for CASSRERGNEQFF. V is TRBV13 and J is TRBJ2-1; D may be TRBD2 (6 bases). Germline V lookup: CDR1 PRHDT, CDR2 FYEKMQ (reference sequence). The germline V and J ends were trimmed by 5 bases and 6 bases, with 11 bases remaining between them. The CDR3 covers 13 residues.

The V gene is TRBV19, the J gene TRBJ2-2; 7 bases are a match to TRBD2. The trim removed 3 bases at V and 7 bases at J, leaving 8 bases unmatched. Germline V gives CDR1 LNHDA, CDR2 SQIVND (reference sequence). This CDR3 region has 15 residues. The chain's CDR3 is CASSIQDGGGGELFF. In DNA form, the CDR3 reads TGTGCCAGTAGTATTCAGGACGGCGGGGGCGGGGAGCTGTTTTTT.